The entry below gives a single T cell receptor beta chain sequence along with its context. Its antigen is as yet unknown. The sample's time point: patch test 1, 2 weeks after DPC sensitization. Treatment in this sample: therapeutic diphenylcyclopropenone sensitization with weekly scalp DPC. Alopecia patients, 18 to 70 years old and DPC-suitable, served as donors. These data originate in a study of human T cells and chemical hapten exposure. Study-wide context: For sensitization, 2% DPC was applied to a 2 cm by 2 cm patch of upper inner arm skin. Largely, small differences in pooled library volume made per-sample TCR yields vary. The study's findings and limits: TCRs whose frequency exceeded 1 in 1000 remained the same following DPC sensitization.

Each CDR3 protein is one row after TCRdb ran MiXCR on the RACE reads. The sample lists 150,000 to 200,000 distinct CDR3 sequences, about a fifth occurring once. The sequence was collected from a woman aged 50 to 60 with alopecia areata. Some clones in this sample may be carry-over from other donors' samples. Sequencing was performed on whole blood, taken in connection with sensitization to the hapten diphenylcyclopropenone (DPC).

The CDR3 spells CASSLRGGGFSTEAFF. The DNA for the CDR3 is TGTGCCAGCAGTTTAAGGGGTGGTGGTTTTAGCACTGAAGCTTTCTTT. J is TRBJ1-1 and V is TRBV12-3 or TRBV12-4; tentatively, D is TRBD1 (5 bases). V lost 2 bases, J lost 4 bases, and 17 bases lay in between. CDR3 length equals 16 residues.